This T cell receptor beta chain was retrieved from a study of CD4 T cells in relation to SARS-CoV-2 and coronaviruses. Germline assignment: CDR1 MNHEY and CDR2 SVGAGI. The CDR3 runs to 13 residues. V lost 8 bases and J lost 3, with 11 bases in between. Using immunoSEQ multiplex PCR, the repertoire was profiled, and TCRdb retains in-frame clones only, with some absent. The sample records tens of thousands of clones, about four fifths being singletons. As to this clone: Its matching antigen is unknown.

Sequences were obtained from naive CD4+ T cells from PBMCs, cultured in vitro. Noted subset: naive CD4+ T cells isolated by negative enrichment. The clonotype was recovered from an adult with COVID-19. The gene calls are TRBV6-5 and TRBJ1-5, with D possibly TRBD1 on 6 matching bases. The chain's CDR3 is CASHRDTNQPQHF. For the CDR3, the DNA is TGTGCCAGCCACCGGGACACCAATCAGCCCCAGCATTTT.